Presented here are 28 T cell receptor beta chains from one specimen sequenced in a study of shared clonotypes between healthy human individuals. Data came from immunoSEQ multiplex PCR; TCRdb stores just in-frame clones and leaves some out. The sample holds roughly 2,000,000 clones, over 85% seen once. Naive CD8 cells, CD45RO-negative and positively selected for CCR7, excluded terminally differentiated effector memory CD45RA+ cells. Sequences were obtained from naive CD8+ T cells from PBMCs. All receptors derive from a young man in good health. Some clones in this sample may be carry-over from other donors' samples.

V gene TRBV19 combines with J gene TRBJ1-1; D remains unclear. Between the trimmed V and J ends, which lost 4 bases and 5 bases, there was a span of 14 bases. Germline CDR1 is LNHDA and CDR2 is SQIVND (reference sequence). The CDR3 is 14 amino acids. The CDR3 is CASSTTEGGTEAFF. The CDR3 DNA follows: TGTGCCAGTAGTACCACAGAAGGAGGGACTGAAGCTTTCTTT.

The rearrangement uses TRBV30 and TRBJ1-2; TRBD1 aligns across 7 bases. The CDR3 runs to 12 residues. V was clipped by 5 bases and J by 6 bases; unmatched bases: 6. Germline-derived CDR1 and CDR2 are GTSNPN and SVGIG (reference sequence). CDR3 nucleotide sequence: TGTGCCTGGGCCGGGACAGTAAATGGCTACACCTTC. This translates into CAWAGTVNGYTF.

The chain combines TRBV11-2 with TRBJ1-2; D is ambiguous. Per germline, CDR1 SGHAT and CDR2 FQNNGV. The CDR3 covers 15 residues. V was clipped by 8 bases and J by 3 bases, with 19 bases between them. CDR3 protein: CASRNQISPYYGYTF. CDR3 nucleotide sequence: TGTGCCAGCCGGAATCAGATTTCTCCCTACTATGGCTACACCTTC.

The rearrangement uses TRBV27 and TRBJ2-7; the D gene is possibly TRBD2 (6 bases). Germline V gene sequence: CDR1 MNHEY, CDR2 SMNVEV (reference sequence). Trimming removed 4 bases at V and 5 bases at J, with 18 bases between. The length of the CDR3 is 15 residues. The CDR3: CASSYDSSEGHEQYF. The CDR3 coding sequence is TGTGCCAGCAGTTACGATTCGTCGGAGGGACACGAGCAGTACTTC.

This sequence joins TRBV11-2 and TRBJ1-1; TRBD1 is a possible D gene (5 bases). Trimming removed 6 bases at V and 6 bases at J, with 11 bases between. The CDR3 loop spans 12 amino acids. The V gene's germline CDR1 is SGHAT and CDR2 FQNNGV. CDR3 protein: CASSLRGPEAFF. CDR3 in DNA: TGTGCCAGCAGTCTTAGGGGACCTGAAGCTTTCTTT.

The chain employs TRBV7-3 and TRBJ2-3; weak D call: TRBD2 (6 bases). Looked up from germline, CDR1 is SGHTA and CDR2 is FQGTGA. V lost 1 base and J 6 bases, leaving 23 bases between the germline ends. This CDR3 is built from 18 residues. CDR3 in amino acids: CASSLNPPLATEKDTQYF. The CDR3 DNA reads TGTGCCAGCAGCTTAAATCCCCCTCTAGCGACAGAGAAGGATACGCAGTATTTT.

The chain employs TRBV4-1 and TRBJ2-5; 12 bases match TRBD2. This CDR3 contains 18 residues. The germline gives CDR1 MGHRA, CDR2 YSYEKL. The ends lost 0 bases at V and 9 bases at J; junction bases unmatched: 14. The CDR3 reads CASSQDIQLAGGYVAQYF. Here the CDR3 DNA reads TGCGCCAGCAGCCAAGATATTCAGCTAGCGGGAGGGTACGTGGCCCAGTACTTC.

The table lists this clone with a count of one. The CDR3 nucleotides are TGTGCCATGGGGGATTCAGATACGCAGTATTTT. Encoded protein: CAMGDSDTQYF. The V call is TRBV10-3, the J call TRBJ2-3; D may correspond to TRBD1 or TRBD2 (5 bases each). Germline V lookup: CDR1 ENHRY, CDR2 SYGVKD. V lost 9 bases, J lost 4 bases, and 8 bases lay in between. The CDR3 consists of 11 residues.

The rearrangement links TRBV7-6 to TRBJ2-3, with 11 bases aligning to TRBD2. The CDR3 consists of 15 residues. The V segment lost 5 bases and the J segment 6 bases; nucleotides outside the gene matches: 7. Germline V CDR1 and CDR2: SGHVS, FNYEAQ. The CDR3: CASSPTSGTGDTQYF. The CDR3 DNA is TGTGCCAGCAGCCCGACTAGCGGGACGGGGGATACGCAGTATTTT.

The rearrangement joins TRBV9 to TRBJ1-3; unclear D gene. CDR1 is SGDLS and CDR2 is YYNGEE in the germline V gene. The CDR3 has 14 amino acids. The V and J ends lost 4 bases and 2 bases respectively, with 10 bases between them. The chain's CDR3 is CASSPSRPGNTIYF. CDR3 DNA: TGTGCCAGCAGCCCCAGCCGGCCTGGAAACACCATATATTTT.

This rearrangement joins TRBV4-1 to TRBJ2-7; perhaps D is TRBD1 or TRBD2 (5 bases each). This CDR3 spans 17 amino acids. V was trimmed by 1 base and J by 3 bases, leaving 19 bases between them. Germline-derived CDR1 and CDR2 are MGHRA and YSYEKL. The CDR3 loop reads CASSQVPSGPRFYEQYF. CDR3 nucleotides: TGCGCCAGCAGCCAAGTGCCCTCGGGACCGCGATTCTACGAGCAGTACTTC.

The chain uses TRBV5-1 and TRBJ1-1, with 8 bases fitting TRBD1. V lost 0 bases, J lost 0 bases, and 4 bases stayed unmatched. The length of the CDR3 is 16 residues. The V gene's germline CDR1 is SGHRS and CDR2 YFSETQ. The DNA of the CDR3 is TGCGCCAGCAGCTTGGGGAGACAGGGGCTGAACACTGAAGCTTTCTTT. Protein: CASSLGRQGLNTEAFF.

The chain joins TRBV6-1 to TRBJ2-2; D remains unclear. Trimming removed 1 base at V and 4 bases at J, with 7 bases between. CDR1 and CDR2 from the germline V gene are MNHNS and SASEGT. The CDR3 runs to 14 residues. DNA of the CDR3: TGTGCCAGCAGTGAAGGGCTGGTCACCGGGGAGCTGTTTTTT. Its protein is CASSEGLVTGELFF.

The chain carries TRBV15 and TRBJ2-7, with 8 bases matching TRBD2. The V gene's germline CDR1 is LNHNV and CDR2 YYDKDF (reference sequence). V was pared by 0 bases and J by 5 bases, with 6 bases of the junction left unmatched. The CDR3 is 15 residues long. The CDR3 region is CATSRDPAGVDEQYF. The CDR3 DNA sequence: TGTGCCACCAGCAGAGATCCAGCGGGAGTTGACGAGCAGTACTTC.

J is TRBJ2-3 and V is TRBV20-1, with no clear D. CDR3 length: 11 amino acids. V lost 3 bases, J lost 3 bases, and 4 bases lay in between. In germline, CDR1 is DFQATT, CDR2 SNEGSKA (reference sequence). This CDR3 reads CSARYTDTQYF. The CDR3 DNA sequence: TGCAGTGCTAGGTATACAGATACGCAGTATTTT.

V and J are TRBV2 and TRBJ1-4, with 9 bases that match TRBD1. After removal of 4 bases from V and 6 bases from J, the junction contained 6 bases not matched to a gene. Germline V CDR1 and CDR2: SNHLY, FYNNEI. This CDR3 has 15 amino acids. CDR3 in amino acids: CASSGVGTGYEKLFF. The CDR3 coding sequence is TGTGCCAGCAGTGGCGTCGGGACAGGGTATGAAAAACTGTTTTTT.

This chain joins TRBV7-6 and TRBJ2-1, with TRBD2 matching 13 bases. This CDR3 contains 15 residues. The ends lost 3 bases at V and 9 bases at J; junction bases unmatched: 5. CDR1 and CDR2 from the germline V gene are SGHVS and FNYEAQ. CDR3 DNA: TGTGCCAGCAGCTTCACTAGCGGGAGGGCCGGTGAGCAGTTCTTC. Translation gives CASSFTSGRAGEQFF. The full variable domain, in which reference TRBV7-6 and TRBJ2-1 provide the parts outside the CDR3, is GAGVSQSPRYKVTKRGQDVALRCDPISGHVSLYWYRQALGQGPEFLTYFNYEAQQDKSGLPNDRFSAERPEGSISTLTIQRTEQRDSAMYRCASSFTSGRAGEQFFGPGTRLTVL.

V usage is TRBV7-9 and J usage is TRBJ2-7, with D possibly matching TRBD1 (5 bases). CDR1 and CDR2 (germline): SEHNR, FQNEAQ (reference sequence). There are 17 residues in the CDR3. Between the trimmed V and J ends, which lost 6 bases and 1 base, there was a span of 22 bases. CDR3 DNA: TGTGCCAGCAGGGGGCCTCTCGACTTCCTTTTTTCCTACGAGCAGTACTTC. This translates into CASRGPLDFLFSYEQYF.

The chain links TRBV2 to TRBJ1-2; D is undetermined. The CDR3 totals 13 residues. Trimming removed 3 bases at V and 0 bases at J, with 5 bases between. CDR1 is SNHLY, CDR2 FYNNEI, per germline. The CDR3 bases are TGTGCCAGCAGTGACGCCCCTAACTATGGCTACACCTTC. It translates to CASSDAPNYGYTF.

CDR3: CASHDRGQVGYTF. Written as DNA, the CDR3 is TGTGCCAGCCACGACAGGGGGCAAGTTGGCTACACCTTC. V gene TRBV6-6 combines with J gene TRBJ1-2; 10 bases fit TRBD1. There are 13 residues in the CDR3. Germline CDR1 is MNHNY and CDR2 is SVGAGI (reference sequence). Trimming removed 8 bases from V and 7 bases from J; junction bases left unmatched: 7.

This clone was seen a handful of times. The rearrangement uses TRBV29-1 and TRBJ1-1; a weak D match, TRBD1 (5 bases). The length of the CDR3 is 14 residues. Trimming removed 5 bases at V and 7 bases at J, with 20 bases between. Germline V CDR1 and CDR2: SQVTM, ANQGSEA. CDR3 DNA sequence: TGCAGCGTTTACGGACCTCGGGGCATCGTTGAAGCTTTCTTT. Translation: CSVYGPRGIVEAFF.

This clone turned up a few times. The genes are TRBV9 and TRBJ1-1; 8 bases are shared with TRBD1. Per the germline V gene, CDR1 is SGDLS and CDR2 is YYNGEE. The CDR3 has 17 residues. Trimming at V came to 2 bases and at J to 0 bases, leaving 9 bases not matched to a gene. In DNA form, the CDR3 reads TGTGCCAGCAGCGTTAGCCGAACAGGGGGGATGAACACTGAAGCTTTCTTT. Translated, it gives CASSVSRTGGMNTEAFF.

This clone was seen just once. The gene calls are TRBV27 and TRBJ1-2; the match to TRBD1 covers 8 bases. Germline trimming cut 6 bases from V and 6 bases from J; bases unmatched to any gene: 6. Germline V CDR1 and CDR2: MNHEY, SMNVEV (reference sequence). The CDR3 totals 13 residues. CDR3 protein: CASSIFRGHGYTF. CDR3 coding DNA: TGTGCCAGCAGCATTTTCAGGGGGCATGGCTACACCTTC.

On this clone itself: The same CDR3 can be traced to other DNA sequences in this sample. DNA of the CDR3: TGTGCCAGCAGCCAAGATCGAGAGACCCAGTACTTC. Protein product: CASSQDRETQYF. The rearrangement uses TRBV4-2 and TRBJ2-5; no firm D call. V was trimmed by 0 bases and J by 4 bases, leaving 3 bases between them. The CDR3 contains 12 residues. Per the germline V gene, CDR1 is LGHNA and CDR2 is YNFKEQ.

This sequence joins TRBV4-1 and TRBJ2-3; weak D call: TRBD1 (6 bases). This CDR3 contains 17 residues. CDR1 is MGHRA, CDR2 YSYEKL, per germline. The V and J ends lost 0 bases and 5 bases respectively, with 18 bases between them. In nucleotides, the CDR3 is TGCGCCAGCAGCCAAGATCCGGGGCGGATAGGGGGAGATACGCAGTATTTT. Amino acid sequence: CASSQDPGRIGGDTQYF.

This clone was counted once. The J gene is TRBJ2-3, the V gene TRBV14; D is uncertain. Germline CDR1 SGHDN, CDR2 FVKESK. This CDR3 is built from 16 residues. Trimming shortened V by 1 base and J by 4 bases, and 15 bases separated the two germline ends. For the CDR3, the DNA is TGTGCCAGCAGCCAAGTTCCTTCCTACCGGGCAGATACGCAGTATTTT. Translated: CASSQVPSYRADTQYF.

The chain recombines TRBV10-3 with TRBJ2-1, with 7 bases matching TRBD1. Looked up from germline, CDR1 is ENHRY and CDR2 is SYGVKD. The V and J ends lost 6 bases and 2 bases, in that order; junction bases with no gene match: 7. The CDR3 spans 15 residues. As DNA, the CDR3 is TGTGCCATCAGGAATACAGGGGAACCCTACAATGAGCAGTTCTTC. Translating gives CAIRNTGEPYNEQFF.

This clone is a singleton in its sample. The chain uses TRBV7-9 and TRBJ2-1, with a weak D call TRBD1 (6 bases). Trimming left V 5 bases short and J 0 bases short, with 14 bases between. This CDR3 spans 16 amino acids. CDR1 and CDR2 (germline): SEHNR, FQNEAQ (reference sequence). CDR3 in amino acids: CASSPDSASSYNEQFF. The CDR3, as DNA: TGTGCCAGCAGCCCGGACAGCGCTAGCTCCTACAATGAGCAGTTCTTC.